Shown below are 3 T cell receptor beta chains from a single sample sequenced in a study of T cell responses to AZD1222 COVID-19 vaccine (dated by TCRdb to the early 2020s). Library creation used the immunoSEQ multiplex PCR assay. TCRdb provides this immuneACCESS table in a form limited to in-frame rearrangements. Some clones are lacking; in checked studies, under half of them reflect an unresolved V gene, and why the rest are absent is not known. In all, the sample holds over 110,000 clones, and roughly 92% of those were seen once. Of the sample, over 1.5% falls within the top ten clones. In the paper's terms, the time point label means: baseline before first vaccination. This specimen was peripheral blood, taken on day 0 of AZD1222 vaccination. The receptors here all came from an adult in good health.

The chain has TRBV2 and TRBJ2-7, with D possibly matching TRBD2 (6 bases). The V and J ends lost 0 bases and 0 bases respectively, with 9 bases between them. The CDR3 totals 15 residues. Germline loops: CDR1 SNHLY, CDR2 FYNNEI. In nucleotides, the CDR3 is TGTGCCAGCAGTGAAGCCCCCGGGAGCTCCTACGAGCAGTACTTC. Residues: CASSEAPGSSYEQYF.

The rearrangement joins TRBV2 to TRBJ1-4, with 8 nucleotides matching TRBD1. Germline-derived CDR1 and CDR2 are SNHLY and FYNNEI. CDR3 length: 16 residues. The V gene end was trimmed by 0 bases and the J gene end by 7 bases; junction bases not matched to a gene: 7. CDR3 in DNA: TGTGCCAGCAGTGAAGCGCAGGGGGCGGGATCTGAAAAACTGTTTTTT. Its protein product is CASSEAQGAGSEKLFF.

The chain couples TRBV9 to TRBJ2-1, with D possibly TRBD2 on 5 matching bases. With 4 bases removed from V and 0 bases from J, the gap between germline ends came to 11 bases. The length of the CDR3 is 15 residues. Germline V gene lookup returns CDR1 SGDLS and CDR2 YYNGEE. For the CDR3, the DNA is TGTGCCAGCAGCTGGGATGGGAGCTCCTACAATGAGCAGTTCTTC. The encoded protein is CASSWDGSSYNEQFF.